This TCR beta chain was recovered during a study of blood T cell repertoires in COVID-19. The CDR3 covers 15 residues. The germline V gene has CDR1 SGHAT and CDR2 FQNNGV. Trimming cost V 1 base and J 6 bases, with 15 bases left between them. Methods used by the authors: Amplified reference gene primers provided the basis for estimating nucleated cell counts. This table comes from immunoSEQ multiplex PCR, and its TCRdb copy is limited to in-frame clones, with some not included. V and J calls plus clone size are reproduced from that table; the DNA served to infer D and trimming. This sample has around 150,000 clones, with 88% found just once.

Sequenced input: peripheral blood. J is TRBJ1-2 and V is TRBV11-2; D remains ambiguous. This receptor was obtained from a human donor with COVID-19, enrolled during active disease. The donor label of this sample is uncertain. Written as DNA, the CDR3 is TGTGCCAGCAGCTTAGGCGGGATGGCGCGGGATGGCTACACCTTC. This translates into CASSLGGMARDGYTF.